The 30 T cell receptor beta chains below all came from one sample that was sequenced in a study of blood T cell repertoires in COVID-19. The method was immunoSEQ multiplex PCR; TCRdb's version includes in-frame clones alone and lacks a portion of them. This table holds approximately 200,000 clones, 70% to 90% found once. Sequencing was performed on PBMCs or T cells enriched from blood (not recorded which). These receptors all stem from a man aged 25 to 40 who had recovered from COVID-19.

The V call is TRBV3-1 (or the pseudogene TRBV3-2), the J call TRBJ2-1; the match to TRBD2 covers 10 bases. V gave up 1 base and J gave up 4 bases; unmatched junction bases: 7. The CDR3 length is 17 residues. Per the germline V gene, CDR1 is LGHDT and CDR2 is YNNKEL (reference sequence). The CDR3 DNA follows: TGTGCCAGCAGCCAAGGGGCGCTAGCGGGAGTTTACAATGAGCAGTTCTTC. It translates to CASSQGALAGVYNEQFF.

This chain connects TRBV19 to TRBJ1-6; D is unresolved. The CDR3 runs to 13 residues. Deletions cut 5 bases from V and 11 bases from J, with 13 bases between. CDR1 and CDR2 from the germline V gene are LNHDA and SQIVND (reference sequence). The CDR3 nucleotides read TGTGCCAGTAGTGTGGAGGCTGGGACACCCCTCCACTTT. Its protein product is CASSVEAGTPLHF.

This clone occurred once. V gene TRBV6-4 combines with J gene TRBJ2-3, with 8 bases identical to TRBD1. V was pared by 10 bases and J by 1 base, with 4 bases of the junction left unmatched. The CDR3 sequence is 13 residues long. The germline V gene encodes CDR1 MRHNA and CDR2 SNTAGT. DNA of the CDR3: TGTGCCACATCGACAGGGGGCACAGATACGCAGTATTTT. Its protein is CATSTGGTDTQYF.

J is TRBJ2-3 and V is TRBV10-3, with 7 bases lining up with TRBD2. With V trimmed by 6 bases and J by 0 bases, 3 bases remained unmatched. This CDR3 is 14 amino acids long. Germline CDR1 reads ENHRY; CDR2 reads SYGVKD. The CDR3 region is CAISQRGSTDTQYF. The CDR3 nucleotides are TGTGCCATCAGCCAGCGGGGTAGCACAGATACGCAGTATTTT.

The genes are TRBV10-3 and TRBJ1-1; tentative D call: TRBD1 (6 bases). Germline CDR1 reads ENHRY; CDR2 reads SYGVKD. This CDR3 is 16 amino acids long. V lost 2 bases and J 0 bases, leaving 13 bases between the germline ends. The CDR3 loop is CAISEPHRGMNTEAFF. For the CDR3, the DNA is TGTGCCATCAGTGAGCCTCATAGGGGGATGAACACTGAAGCTTTCTTT.

The CDR3 reads CASRTGGSSYEQYF. CDR3 DNA sequence: TGTGCCAGCCGAACAGGGGGTTCCTCCTACGAGCAGTACTTC. J is TRBJ2-7 and V is TRBV27; 8 positions agree with TRBD1. This CDR3 comprises 14 residues. CDR1 and CDR2 from the germline V gene are MNHEY and SMNVEV (reference sequence). J gave up 0 bases and V 8 bases, and 6 bases lay outside the gene matches.

This rearrangement joins TRBV4-2 to TRBJ1-1, with 8 bases lining up with TRBD1. CDR3 size: 15 residues. Germline CDR1 reads LGHNA; CDR2 reads YNFKEQ. V trimming: 3 bases; J trimming: 5 bases; junction bases outside the gene matches: 8. Written as DNA, the CDR3 is TGTGCCAGCAGCCAGACAACAGGGGGAGGGACTGAAGCTTTCTTT. As protein: CASSQTTGGGTEAFF.

The gene calls are TRBV15 and TRBJ1-5, with 8 positions matching TRBD1. Looked up from germline, CDR1 is LNHNV and CDR2 is YYDKDF (reference sequence). The junction had 5 bases not matched to a gene; V was cut back by 2 bases and J by 2 bases. The CDR3 has 16 amino acids. In DNA form, the CDR3 reads TGTGCCACCAGCAGAAATCCGGGACAGGGCAATCAGCCCCAGCATTTT. Translation: CATSRNPGQGNQPQHF.

The chain has TRBV4-1 and TRBJ1-5; D is ambiguous. Germline CDR1 MGHRA, CDR2 YSYEKL. This CDR3 comprises 13 residues. V lost 0 bases and J 15 bases, leaving 15 bases between the germline ends. The CDR3 region has the DNA TGCGCCAGCAGCCAAGATAGCGTCGGGGAGCGGCATTTT. Its translation: CASSQDSVGERHF.

The sample holds a few counts of this clone. The rearrangement uses TRBV28 and TRBJ2-7; 10 bases align to TRBD1. Germline V lookup: CDR1 MDHEN, CDR2 SYDVKM. This CDR3 comprises 15 residues. V was clipped by 0 bases and J by 6 bases; unmatched bases: 5. CDR3 DNA: TGTGCCAGCAGTTTATGCAGACAGGGGGCGTGCGAGCAGTACTTC. Its translation: CASSLCRQGACEQYF.

The gene calls are TRBV27 and TRBJ2-1; 10 nucleotides align to TRBD1. The length of the CDR3 is 14 residues. Germline lookup yields CDR1 MNHEY and CDR2 SMNVEV (reference sequence). Germline trimming cut 8 bases from V and 6 bases from J; bases unmatched to any gene: 7. The DNA of the CDR3 is TGTGCCAGCGCTCGGGACAGGGGTTTCAATGAGCAGTTCTTC. Protein sequence: CASARDRGFNEQFF.

The chain recombines TRBV30 with TRBJ1-2; weak D call: TRBD1 (5 bases). V dropped 2 bases and J dropped 6 bases, with 13 bases sitting between them. This CDR3 is 13 amino acids long. Germline loops: CDR1 GTSNPN, CDR2 SVGIG (reference sequence). CDR3 region: CAWSTGTDHGYTF. DNA of the CDR3: TGTGCCTGGAGTACCGGGACTGATCATGGCTACACCTTC.

The chain carries TRBV9 and TRBJ1-3, with D possibly being TRBD1 (6 bases). Germline values: CDR1 SGDLS, CDR2 YYNGEE. V was cut by 5 bases and J by 2 bases, with 11 bases left in between. The CDR3 is 14 amino acids. In DNA form, the CDR3 reads TGTGCCAGCAGGGAGCCAGGGGCTGGAAACACCATATATTTT. Encoded protein: CASREPGAGNTIYF.

The chain joins TRBV7-2 to TRBJ2-1; 16 nucleotides align to TRBD2. Per the germline V gene, CDR1 is SGHTA and CDR2 is FQGNSA. The CDR3 is made up of 17 amino acids. The V segment lost 4 bases and the J segment 8 bases; nucleotides outside the gene matches: 8. CDR3 coding DNA: TGTGCCAGCAGCTCTAGGGGACTAGCGGGGGGGCCTCATGAGCAGTTCTTC. This gives the protein CASSSRGLAGGPHEQFF. The entire variable domain, with the rest obtained from reference TRBV7-2 and TRBJ2-1, is as follows: GAGVSQSPSNKVTEKGKDVELRCDPISGHTALYWYRQSLGQGLEFLIYFQGNSAPDKSGLPSDRFSAERTGGSVSTLTIQRTQQEDSAVYLCASSSRGLAGGPHEQFFGPGTRLTVL.

J is TRBJ2-7 and V is TRBV10-3; 7 bases are shared with TRBD1. Germline CDR1 is ENHRY and CDR2 is SYGVKD. V was clipped by 8 bases and J by 6 bases; unmatched bases: 19. CDR3 length: 16 residues. CDR3 coding DNA: TGTGCCATCGGGCAGGGGGTTTCCCTTTCTATACCCGAGCAGTACTTC. Amino acids: CAIGQGVSLSIPEQYF.

The CDR3 sequence is CASRTGINYGYTF. As DNA, the CDR3 is TGTGCCAGCAGGACAGGGATTAACTATGGCTACACCTTC. The rearrangement joins TRBV28 to TRBJ1-2; 7 bases align to TRBD1. The junction had 2 bases not matched to a gene; V was cut back by 6 bases and J by 1 base. The CDR3 has 13 amino acids. Germline V gene sequence: CDR1 MDHEN, CDR2 SYDVKM.

The rearrangement uses TRBV7-9 and TRBJ1-4; 9 positions agree with TRBD1. This CDR3 region has 18 residues. The V and J ends lost 6 bases and 2 bases, in that order; junction bases with no gene match: 13. Germline V CDR1 and CDR2: SEHNR, FQNEAQ (reference sequence). As DNA, the CDR3 is TGTGCCAGCAGTTCCCGGACAGGGGCGAGATCTACTAATGAAAAACTGTTTTTT. Its translation: CASSSRTGARSTNEKLFF. The complete variable domain, with remaining parts taken from reference TRBV7-9 and TRBJ1-4, reads DTGVSQNPRHKITKRGQNVTFRCDPISEHNRLYWYRQTLGQGPEFLTYFQNEAQLEKSRLLSDRFSAERPKGSFSTLEIQRTEQGDSAMYLCASSSRTGARSTNEKLFFGSGTQLSVL.

The chain uses TRBV5-8 and TRBJ2-5, with D maybe TRBD2 (5 bases). Germline V lookup: CDR1 SGHTS, CDR2 YDEGEE. The CDR3 runs to 13 residues. Trimming removed 2 bases at V and 13 bases at J, with 18 bases between. The CDR3 protein is CASSFAGVESLYF. The CDR3 DNA reads as TGTGCCAGCAGCTTTGCGGGCGTAGAATCCTTGTACTTC.

A single count supports this clone. V is TRBV6-5 and J is TRBJ1-4, with a possible D match to TRBD1 (5 bases). This CDR3 spans 16 amino acids. Between the trimmed V and J ends, which lost 0 bases and 7 bases, there was a span of 15 bases. Germline V gene lookup returns CDR1 MNHEY and CDR2 SVGAGI. The CDR3 DNA sequence: TGTGCCAGCAGTTACTCCCCAGGGAGGATTGGTGAAAAACTGTTTTTT. This translates into CASSYSPGRIGEKLFF.

This clone was picked up a small number of times. The chain couples TRBV2 to TRBJ2-7; 11 bases agree with TRBD2. V shed 3 bases, J shed 3 bases, and the junction held 7 bases outside the gene matches. Per the germline V gene, CDR1 is SNHLY and CDR2 is FYNNEI. The CDR3 extends over 16 amino acids. The CDR3 nucleotides read TGTGCCAGCAGTGACGTTAGACTAGCGGGACACTACGAGCAGTACTTC. Protein sequence: CASSDVRLAGHYEQYF.

The rearrangement links TRBV29-1 to TRBJ1-2, with 8 bases aligning to TRBD1. Germline CDR1 reads SQVTM; CDR2 reads ANQGSEA. V was clipped by 7 bases and J by 14 bases; unmatched bases: 18. CDR3 length: 13 residues. CDR3: CSAPGTGGEPGTF. Written as DNA, the CDR3 is TGCAGCGCACCCGGGACAGGAGGAGAGCCGGGGACCTTC.

The chain recombines TRBV3-1 (or the pseudogene TRBV3-2) with TRBJ2-7, with D possibly matching TRBD2 (5 bases). From germline, CDR1 is LGHDT and CDR2 YNNKEL (reference sequence). Trimming removed 1 base at V and 5 bases at J, with 9 bases between. This CDR3 contains 13 residues. Here the CDR3 DNA reads TGTGCCAGCAGCCAAGGGGCTAGCCACGAGCAGTACTTC. Translation: CASSQGASHEQYF.

This clone was found once. This chain connects TRBV4-1 to TRBJ1-1; weak D call: TRBD1 (5 bases). The CDR3 runs to 11 residues. V shed 3 bases and J shed 6 bases, with 5 bases lying between them. Germline lookup yields CDR1 MGHRA and CDR2 YSYEKL. In DNA, the CDR3 is TGCGCCAGCAGCCAGGGGCCTGAAGCTTTCTTT. This codes for CASSQGPEAFF.

The chain links TRBV2 to TRBJ2-7, with 7 positions matching TRBD2. The CDR3 loop spans 12 amino acids. Germline assignment: CDR1 SNHLY and CDR2 FYNNEI. Germline trimming cut 10 bases from V and 3 bases from J; bases unmatched to any gene: 6. The CDR3 reads CATGAGDYEQYF. CDR3 sequence (DNA): TGTGCCACCGGCGCGGGAGACTACGAGCAGTACTTC.

The chain is built from TRBV19 and TRBJ1-1; TRBD1 matches 7 bases. Germline V CDR1 and CDR2: LNHDA, SQIVND (reference sequence). The CDR3 extends over 14 amino acids. V shed 5 bases and J 1 base; nucleotides not matched to a gene: 4. This CDR3 reads CASSSRDRNTEAFF. In nucleotides, the CDR3 is TGTGCCAGTAGTTCCCGGGACAGGAACACTGAAGCTTTCTTT.

V is TRBV11-3 and J is TRBJ2-3; a weak D match, TRBD1 (6 bases). The germline CDR1 and CDR2 sequences are SGHNT and YENEEA. The V end lost 5 bases, the J end lost 2 bases, and 20 bases lay between the germline ends. The CDR3 sequence is 17 residues long. The CDR3: CASSTPCRDNSTDTQYF. In DNA, the CDR3 is TGTGCCAGCAGCACACCTTGCCGGGACAATTCCACAGATACGCAGTATTTT. Using reference TRBV11-3 and TRBJ2-3 for the parts outside the CDR3, the full variable domain is EAGVVQSPRYKIIEKKQPVAFWCNPISGHNTLYWYLQNLGQGPELLIRYENEEAVDDSQLPKDRFSAERLKGVDSTLKIQPAELGDSAVYLCASSTPCRDNSTDTQYFGPGTRLTVL.

The V call is TRBV28, the J call TRBJ2-1, with D perhaps TRBD2 (7 bases). The CDR3 has 16 amino acids. Germline loops: CDR1 MDHEN, CDR2 SYDVKM. V was shortened by 5 bases and J by 0 bases, with 14 bases between the two germline ends. The CDR3 nucleotides are TGTGCCAGCAGTCTCTACCGGGGGGCCTCCTACAATGAGCAGTTCTTC. Its protein product is CASSLYRGASYNEQFF. The full variable domain, its missing parts supplied by reference TRBV28 and TRBJ2-1, is DVKVTQSSRYLVKRTGEKVFLECVQDMDHENMFWYRQDPGLGLRLIYFSYDVKMKEKGDIPEGYSVSREKKERFSLILESASTNQTSMYLCASSLYRGASYNEQFFGPGTRLTVL.

J is TRBJ2-1 and V is TRBV25-1, with 7 bases fitting TRBD2. CDR1 MGHDK and CDR2 SYGVNS come from the germline V gene. The CDR3 covers 15 residues. Trimming cost V 4 bases and J 8 bases; bases outside gene matches: 11. The CDR3 here is CASSVQGLKGYEQFF. DNA for the CDR3: TGTGCCAGCAGTGTTCAGGGACTAAAGGGGTATGAGCAGTTCTTC.

This clone was seen a handful of times. The chain has TRBV19 and TRBJ1-1, with TRBD1 as a possible D gene (6 bases). The CDR3 consists of 16 residues. The V end lost 7 bases, the J end lost 1 base, and 19 bases lay between the germline ends. Looked up from germline, CDR1 is LNHDA and CDR2 is SQIVND (reference sequence). CDR3 sequence (DNA): TGTGCCAGTAAAAAGTGGCAGGGGATGGGGAACACTGAAGCTTTCTTT. Amino acids: CASKKWQGMGNTEAFF.

This chain links TRBV6-1 with TRBJ1-1, with D unresolved. Germline V gene sequence: CDR1 MNHNS, CDR2 SASEGT. V was pared by 2 bases and J by 11 bases, with 15 bases between. This CDR3 has 13 amino acids. The CDR3 sequence: CASSERPGRQAFF. CDR3 bases: TGTGCCAGCAGTGAACGGCCTGGGAGGCAGGCTTTCTTT.